This T cell receptor beta chain came from a study of blood T cells in healthy people across ages. Overall study context: Researchers report that template switching captured about one barcoded beta molecule per two T cells.

This CDR3 region has 13 residues. Germline V lookup: CDR1 LGHNA, CDR2 YNFKEQ. Trimming took off 0 bases at V and 8 bases at J, with 10 bases between the two ends. Combining a sample-barcoded 5' primer with a J-beta primer mix, a second PCR ran for about 7 to 11 cycles. Each cDNA molecule carried a tag from a template-switch adaptor that contained 12 random nucleotides. One entry per CDR3 protein, called by TCRdb with MiXCR from the 5' RACE reads. This table has around 970,000 distinct CDR3 sequences, just over 50% appearing once. On this clonotype: Its antigen is not identified.

Whole-study results and caveats: Naive T cell percentage and TCR beta diversity correlated strongly. Long-lived donors had more naive CD4+ cells and higher diversity than aged donors.

This clonotype was sampled from a woman aged 60-70 years in good health. The sequenced sample was blood. The chain links TRBV4-2 to TRBJ1-2; no definite D call. This CDR3 is CASSQERGPGYTF. The CDR3 region has the DNA TGTGCCAGCAGCCAAGAAAGAGGGCCCGGCTACACCTTC.